The next 8 T cell receptor beta chains were all read from a single sample in a study of blood T cell repertoires in COVID-19. Here immunoSEQ multiplex PCR was the method, and the copy in TCRdb shows in-frame clones only, minus some. The table lists roughly 300,000 clones, around 84% of them singletons. Input material: PBMCs or T cells enriched from blood (not recorded which). The source of these receptors is a woman aged 18 to 35 who had recovered from COVID-19.

The V call is TRBV19, the J call TRBJ1-2; 9 bases line up with TRBD1. The junction had 14 bases not matched to a gene; V was cut back by 9 bases and J by 6 bases. The length of the CDR3 is 15 residues. Germline CDR1 LNHDA, CDR2 SQIVND (reference sequence). Here the CDR3 reads CASLLSDRGFDGYTF. The CDR3 nucleotides are TGTGCCAGCCTTCTTTCGGACAGGGGATTTGATGGCTACACCTTC. The full variable domain, completed using reference TRBV19 and TRBJ1-2, is DGGITQSPKYLFRKEGQNVTLSCEQNLNHDAMYWYRQDPGQGLRLIYYSQIVNDFQKGDIAEGYSVSREKKESFPLTVTSAQKNPTAFYLCASLLSDRGFDGYTFGSGTRLTVV.

This sequence joins TRBV18 and TRBJ1-2; TRBD1 agrees at 9 bases. The CDR3 totals 13 residues. V lost 6 bases and J lost 8; bases outside the gene matches: 7. CDR1 and CDR2 (germline): KGHSH, LQKENI. The CDR3 protein is CASSPRTGEGYTF. CDR3 DNA sequence: TGTGCCAGCTCTCCCAGGACAGGGGAAGGCTACACCTTC. Filled out from reference TRBV18 and TRBJ1-2, the complete variable domain reads NAGVMQNPRHLVRRRGQEARLRCSPMKGHSHVYWYRQLPEEGLKFMVYLQKENIIDESGMPKERFSAEFPKEGPSILRIQQVVRGDSAAYFCASSPRTGEGYTFGSGTRLTVV.

V is TRBV30 and J is TRBJ1-3; D gene uncertain. Germline CDR1 GTSNPN, CDR2 SVGIG (reference sequence). This CDR3 spans 15 amino acids. V dropped 2 bases and J dropped 8 bases, with 19 bases sitting between them. CDR3 sequence (DNA): TGTGCCTGGAGTAAGGACCGTTCAGGAGGAGACACCATATATTTT. Translated, it gives CAWSKDRSGGDTIYF.

V gene TRBV5-5 combines with J gene TRBJ1-1; D perhaps matches TRBD1 (6 bases). Germline CDR1 SGHKS, CDR2 YYEKEE (reference sequence). There are 16 residues in the CDR3. Trimming cost V 2 bases and J 0 bases, with 14 bases left between them. Here the CDR3 reads CASSFPRTALNTEAFF. The CDR3 nucleotides read TGTGCCAGCAGCTTCCCTAGGACAGCTTTGAACACTGAAGCTTTCTTT.

As to this clone: The same CDR3 can be traced to other DNA sequences in this sample. CDR3 in amino acids: CASSPRGQGSNTEAFF. CDR3 nucleotides: TGTGCCAGCTCACCACGGGGCCAGGGTAGTAACACTGAAGCTTTCTTT. The genes are TRBV18 and TRBJ1-1; tentatively, D is TRBD1 (5 bases). V lost 1 base and J lost 2, with 14 bases in between. Germline loops: CDR1 KGHSH, CDR2 LQKENI. The CDR3 loop spans 16 amino acids.

V and J are TRBV11-2 and TRBJ2-1; unclear D gene. The V gene lost 1 base and the J gene lost 15 bases, with 10 bases spanning the gap. Germline assignment: CDR1 SGHAT and CDR2 FQNNGV. The CDR3 is made up of 11 amino acids. CDR3 amino acids: CASSLGAGLFF. CDR3 nucleotide sequence: TGTGCCAGCAGCTTAGGGGCAGGTCTGTTCTTC.

The chain recombines TRBV25-1 with TRBJ1-1, with D unresolved. CDR1 MGHDK and CDR2 SYGVNS come from the germline V gene. V lost 1 base and J 4 bases, leaving 10 bases between the germline ends. The CDR3 has 14 amino acids. This chain's CDR3 is CASSEFTGGTEAFF. DNA for the CDR3: TGTGCCAGCAGTGAATTCACCGGAGGCACTGAAGCTTTCTTT.

This CDR3 is CASSEGTGTNTEAFF. Here the CDR3 DNA reads TGCGCCAGCAGCGAAGGGACAGGGACGAACACTGAAGCTTTCTTT. The rearrangement links TRBV5-1 to TRBJ1-1, with 9 bases aligning to TRBD1. V shed 4 bases and J 1 base; nucleotides not matched to a gene: 5. The CDR3 is 15 amino acids. The germline CDR1 and CDR2 sequences are SGHRS and YFSETQ.